This T cell receptor beta chain was captured in a study of blood T cell repertoires in COVID-19. Germline V gives CDR1 SGHAT, CDR2 FQNNGV. This CDR3 spans 16 amino acids. Trimming removed 1 base at V and 2 bases at J, with 12 bases between. The assay was immunoSEQ multiplex PCR, and TCRdb's table has in-frame clones only and misses some. The sample includes tens of thousands of clones, more than 75% of them seen just once. The sequence derives from a woman aged 80 or older with acute or convalescent COVID-19. Sequenced: peripheral blood. The chain combines TRBV11-2 with TRBJ2-1; tentatively, D is TRBD2 (5 bases). The CDR3 here is CASSLGLRGAYNEQFF. The CDR3 DNA reads as TGTGCCAGCAGCTTAGGGCTACGGGGAGCCTACAATGAGCAGTTCTTC.